The 21 T cell receptor beta chains reported below all come from one sample, sequenced in a study of T cells in Graves' hyperthyroidism and ophthalmopathy. TCR beta CDR3 regions were amplified from RNA. In the first-round RT-PCR of the TCR CDR3, the HTBI primer set was used. MiXCR, applied by TCRdb to the multiplex PCR reads, yields one record per CDR3 protein. Of nearly 600,000 distinct CDR3 sequences in the sample, around 13% are singletons; the top ten hold almost 6%. Sequences were obtained from blood. All receptors come from a woman aged 30 to 39 with Graves' hyperthyroidism that later progressed to Graves' ophthalmopathy.

This clonotype was seen at least ten times. V is TRBV29-1 and J is TRBJ2-2; D possibly matches TRBD1 or TRBD2 (5 bases each). Germline values: CDR1 SQVTM, CDR2 ANQGSEA. V was cut by 4 bases and J by 2 bases, with 14 bases left in between. The length of the CDR3 is 15 residues. The CDR3 is CSVGGPGPNTGELFF. The CDR3 DNA reads as TGCAGCGTTGGGGGACCGGGTCCTAACACCGGGGAGCTGTTTTTT.

The table lists this clonotype with many counts. The CDR3 sequence is CATSSVRSGNTIYF. The CDR3 DNA sequence: TGTGCCACCAGCAGTGTCCGGTCGGGAAACACCATATATTTT. The chain couples TRBV15 to TRBJ1-3; D is unclear. Per germline, CDR1 LNHNV and CDR2 YYDKDF (reference sequence). The CDR3 length is 14 residues. Between the trimmed V and J ends, which lost 3 bases and 4 bases, there was a span of 10 bases.

The table lists this clonotype with many counts. The rearrangement uses TRBV28 and TRBJ2-3; D not certain. The CDR3 extends over 13 amino acids. The V end lost 7 bases, the J end lost 2 bases, and 10 bases lay between the germline ends. Germline V gives CDR1 MDHEN, CDR2 SYDVKM. The CDR3 here is CASILGNTDTQYF. The DNA for the CDR3 is TGTGCCAGCATACTCGGAAACACAGATACGCAGTATTTT.

Points on this clonotype: A much larger clone sits a single nucleotide away, making a read error possible. The rearrangement uses TRBV20-1 and TRBJ2-7; D might be TRBD1 (5 bases). Trimming left V 0 bases short and J 0 bases short, with 12 bases between. This CDR3 has 15 amino acids. From germline, CDR1 is DFQATT and CDR2 SNEGSKA (reference sequence). The CDR3 DNA reads TGCAGTGCTAGAGACCCCCAGGGCGCCTCCTACGAGCAGTACTTC. Its translation is CSARDPQGASYEQYF.

This clonotype was observed a handful of times. The gene calls are TRBV14 and TRBJ1-2; 9 nucleotides agree with TRBD1. CDR3 size: 16 residues. The V gene end was trimmed by 2 bases and the J gene end by 4 bases; junction bases not matched to a gene: 8. From germline, CDR1 is SGHDN and CDR2 FVKESK. The chain's CDR3 is CASSQWVQGASYGYTF. Written as DNA, the CDR3 is TGTGCCAGCAGCCAATGGGTACAGGGGGCCAGCTATGGCTACACCTTC.

At least ten counts were recorded for this clonotype. The chain couples TRBV27 to TRBJ2-5, with D perhaps TRBD1 (7 bases). Germline-derived CDR1 and CDR2 are MNHEY and SMNVEV (reference sequence). The V end was cut by 2 bases, the J end by 0 bases, with 10 bases between. The CDR3 consists of 15 residues. CDR3 in DNA: TGTGCCAGCAGTTTAGGAGGGGGCTACCAAGAGACCCAGTACTTC. Protein sequence: CASSLGGGYQETQYF.

This chain joins TRBV7-2 and TRBJ1-5; D is uncertain. CDR1 is SGHTA and CDR2 is FQGNSA in the germline V gene. The V and J ends lost 8 bases and 4 bases respectively, with 9 bases between them. This CDR3 is 12 amino acids long. The CDR3 DNA reads as TGTGCCAGCGGCCAGCCTAATCAGCCCCAGCATTTT. This gives the protein CASGQPNQPQHF. The full variable domain, with the rest looked up from reference TRBV7-2 and TRBJ1-5, is GAGVSQSPSNKVTEKGKDVELRCDPISGHTALYWYRQSLGQGLEFLIYFQGNSAPDKSGLPSDRFSAERTGGSVSTLTIQRTQQEDSAVYLCASGQPNQPQHFGDGTRLSIL.

V gene TRBV7-9 combines with J gene TRBJ1-2; no firm D call. Between the trimmed V and J ends, which lost 5 bases and 3 bases, there was a span of 10 bases. This CDR3 contains 13 residues. The V gene's germline CDR1 is SEHNR and CDR2 FQNEAQ (reference sequence). CDR3 loop: CASSQQPHYGYTF. CDR3 coding DNA: TGTGCCAGCAGCCAACAGCCACACTATGGCTACACCTTC.

This clonotype was detected ten times or more. J is TRBJ2-7 and V is TRBV3-1; D gene ambiguous. The CDR3 consists of 11 residues. Germline V gene lookup returns CDR1 LGHDT and CDR2 YNNKEL (reference sequence). Trimming left V 0 bases short and J 9 bases short, with 6 bases between. The CDR3 region is CASSQDLWQYF. Here the CDR3 DNA reads TGTGCCAGCAGCCAAGATCTCTGGCAGTACTTC.

The chain has TRBV9 and TRBJ2-1; 9 positions agree with TRBD2. The CDR3 is 15 residues long. CDR1 is SGDLS, CDR2 YYNGEE, per germline. The J segment lost 8 bases and the V segment lost 4 bases, leaving 10 bases of the junction unmatched. The CDR3 DNA is TGTGCCAGCAGCCAGATGTGGCGGGAGGGGGATGAGCAGTTCTTC. Its translation is CASSQMWREGDEQFF.

A word on this clonotype: This may come from a read error, since a much larger clone is one base off. The V gene is TRBV5-1, the J gene TRBJ2-3; perhaps D is TRBD1 or TRBD2 (5 bases each). V shed 2 bases and J shed 5 bases, with 27 bases lying between them. The germline gives CDR1 SGHRS, CDR2 YFSETQ. The CDR3 spans 19 residues. Here the CDR3 DNA reads TGCGCCAGCAGCTTAGGAAATTCGGGATATCCGGGGCCCGGAGATACGCAGTATTTT. It codes for CASSLGNSGYPGPGDTQYF. The complete variable domain, with remaining parts taken from reference TRBV5-1 and TRBJ2-3, reads KAGVTQTPRYLIKTRGQQVTLSCSPISGHRSVSWYQQTPGQGLQFLFEYFSETQRNKGNFPGRFSGRQFSNSRSEMNVSTLELGDSALYLCASSLGNSGYPGPGDTQYFGPGTRLTVL.

This clonotype was observed at least ten times. The genes are TRBV28 and TRBJ2-1, with D perhaps matching TRBD2 (6 bases). The CDR3 loop spans 13 amino acids. Trimming cost V 5 bases and J 8 bases, with 13 bases left between them. Germline CDR1 reads MDHEN; CDR2 reads SYDVKM. The CDR3 here is CASSIGTADEQFF. CDR3 DNA: TGTGCCAGCAGTATCGGGACTGCGGATGAGCAGTTCTTC.

This clonotype was recorded at least ten times. This chain links TRBV5-4 with TRBJ2-7, with D perhaps given as TRBD1 or TRBD2 (5 bases each). Germline V gene lookup returns CDR1 SGHNT and CDR2 YYREEE (reference sequence). The CDR3 sequence is 12 residues long. V shed 4 bases and J shed 7 bases, with 12 bases lying between them. DNA of the CDR3: TGTGCCAGCAGCCCGAACGGGGCGGAGCAGTACTTC. Translating it yields CASSPNGAEQYF.

This clonotype appeared a few times. The rearrangement joins TRBV5-5 to TRBJ2-6; 13 bases are shared with TRBD2. Germline CDR1 SGHKS, CDR2 YYEKEE (reference sequence). The CDR3 extends over 20 amino acids. V lost 3 bases to trimming and J lost 2 bases; unmatched junction nucleotides: 11. CDR3: CASSSYTSGRAPPGANVLTF. In nucleotides, the CDR3 is TGTGCCAGCAGCTCCTACACTAGCGGGAGGGCACCCCCTGGGGCCAACGTCCTGACTTTC.

This clonotype was seen ten or more times. V gene TRBV19 combines with J gene TRBJ2-1; D is unresolved. The CDR3 contains 13 residues. Per germline, CDR1 LNHDA and CDR2 SQIVND (reference sequence). V lost 3 bases to trimming and J lost 5 bases, with 8 bases between them. The CDR3 protein is CASSIFFDNEQFF. The DNA for the CDR3 is TGTGCCAGTAGTATCTTTTTCGACAATGAGCAGTTCTTC.

This clonotype was recorded a few times. A much larger clone is a single base away; this may be a read error. V gene TRBV28 combines with J gene TRBJ2-5; a weak D match, TRBD2 (6 bases). Germline V gives CDR1 MDHEN, CDR2 SYDVKM. Trimming pared 10 bases from V and 5 bases from J, leaving 14 bases between. The CDR3 sequence is 12 residues long. CDR3 amino acids: CATCREDETQYF. The CDR3 DNA reads TGTGCCACCTGCAGGGAGGATGAGACCCAGTACTTC.

At least ten counts were recorded for this clonotype. The rearrangement uses TRBV2 and TRBJ1-4; D not resolved. The V and J ends lost 8 bases and 8 bases respectively, with 15 bases between them. This CDR3 has 13 residues. Per germline, CDR1 SNHLY and CDR2 FYNNEI. Here the CDR3 DNA reads TGTGCCAGCGTTGACCCCGGAGGAGAAAAACTGTTTTTT. Amino acid sequence: CASVDPGGEKLFF.

This clonotype was picked up many times. The CDR3: CASRGHYEQYF. CDR3 DNA sequence: TGTGCCAGCAGGGGACACTACGAGCAGTACTTC. The chain has TRBV2 and TRBJ2-7, with a possible D match to TRBD1 (6 bases). The V end lost 6 bases, the J end lost 3 bases, and 6 bases lay between the germline ends. CDR1 is SNHLY and CDR2 is FYNNEI in the germline V gene. The CDR3 length is 11 residues.

This clonotype has a handful of counts. The chain carries TRBV12-3 or TRBV12-4 and TRBJ1-3; D not resolved. The V gene lost 5 bases and the J gene lost 4 bases, with 9 bases spanning the gap. This CDR3 is built from 13 residues. CDR3 protein: CASSPSGGNTIYF. CDR3 coding DNA: TGTGCCAGCAGTCCCTCGGGGGGAAACACCATATATTTT.

This clonotype showed up many times. The V and J genes are TRBV11-2 and TRBJ1-2; D not certain. There are 14 residues in the CDR3. In germline, CDR1 is SGHAT, CDR2 FQNNGV. Trimming pared 0 bases from V and 4 bases from J, leaving 9 bases between. The CDR3: CASSLERVSYGYTF. The CDR3 DNA reads as TGTGCCAGCAGCTTAGAGAGGGTTAGCTATGGCTACACCTTC.

The sample holds many counts of this clonotype. The junction departs from germline at one end; a sequencing error may be responsible. The V gene is TRBV19, the J gene TRBJ2-1; 7 nucleotides match TRBD2. CDR1 LNHDA and CDR2 SQIVND come from the germline V gene (reference sequence). The CDR3 loop spans 16 amino acids. The CDR3 loop is CASNIGGGSSYNEQFF. CDR3 sequence (DNA): TGTGCCAGTAATATAGGTGGCGGGAGCTCCTACAATGAGCAGTTCTTC.